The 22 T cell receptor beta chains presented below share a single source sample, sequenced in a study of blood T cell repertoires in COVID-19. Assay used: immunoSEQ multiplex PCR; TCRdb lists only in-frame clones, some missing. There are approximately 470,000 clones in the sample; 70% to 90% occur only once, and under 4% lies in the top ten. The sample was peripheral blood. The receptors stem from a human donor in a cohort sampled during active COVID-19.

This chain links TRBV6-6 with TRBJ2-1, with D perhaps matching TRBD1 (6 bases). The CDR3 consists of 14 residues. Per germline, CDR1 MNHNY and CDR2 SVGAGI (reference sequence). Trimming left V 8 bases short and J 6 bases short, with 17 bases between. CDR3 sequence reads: CASYRDTSFNEQFF. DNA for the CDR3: TGTGCCAGCTATAGGGACACGAGTTTCAATGAGCAGTTCTTC.

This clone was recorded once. As DNA, the CDR3 is TGTGCCAGCAGTGAAGCTCCAGGGGCTGGAAACACCATATATTTT. Translated, it gives CASSEAPGAGNTIYF. The chain has TRBV6-1 and TRBJ1-3, with D possibly matching TRBD1 (6 bases). The CDR3 runs 15 residues. The V and J ends lost 0 bases and 2 bases respectively, with 8 bases between them. Per germline, CDR1 MNHNS and CDR2 SASEGT.

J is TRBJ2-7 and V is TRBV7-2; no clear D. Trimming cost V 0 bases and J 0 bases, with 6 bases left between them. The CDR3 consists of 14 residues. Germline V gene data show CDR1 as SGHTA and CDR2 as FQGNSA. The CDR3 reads CASSLAASSYEQYF. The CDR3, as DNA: TGTGCCAGCAGCTTAGCGGCCAGCTCCTACGAGCAGTACTTC.

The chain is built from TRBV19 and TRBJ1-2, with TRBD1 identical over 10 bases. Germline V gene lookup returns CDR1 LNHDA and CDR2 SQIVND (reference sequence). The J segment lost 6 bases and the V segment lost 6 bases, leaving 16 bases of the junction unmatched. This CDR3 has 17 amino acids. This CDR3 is CASRYGGQGIPMDGYTF. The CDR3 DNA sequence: TGTGCCAGTAGGTACGGGGGACAGGGGATTCCGATGGATGGCTACACCTTC. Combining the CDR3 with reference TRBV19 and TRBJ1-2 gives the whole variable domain DGGITQSPKYLFRKEGQNVTLSCEQNLNHDAMYWYRQDPGQGLRLIYYSQIVNDFQKGDIAEGYSVSREKKESFPLTVTSAQKNPTAFYLCASRYGGQGIPMDGYTFGSGTRLTVV.

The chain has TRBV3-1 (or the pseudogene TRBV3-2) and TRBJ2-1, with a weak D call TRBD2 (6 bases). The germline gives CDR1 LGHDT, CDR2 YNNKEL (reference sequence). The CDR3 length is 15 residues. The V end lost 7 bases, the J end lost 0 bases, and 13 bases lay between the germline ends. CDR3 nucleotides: TGTGCCAGCACCCGGGACTCGAGCTCCTACAATGAGCAGTTCTTC. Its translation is CASTRDSSSYNEQFF.

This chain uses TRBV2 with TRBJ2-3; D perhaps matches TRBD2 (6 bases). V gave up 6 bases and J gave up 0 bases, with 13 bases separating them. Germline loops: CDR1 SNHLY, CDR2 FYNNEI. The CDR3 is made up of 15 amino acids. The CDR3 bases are TGTGCCAGCAGAATTAGCGGAGCAAGCACAGATACGCAGTATTTT. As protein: CASRISGASTDTQYF.

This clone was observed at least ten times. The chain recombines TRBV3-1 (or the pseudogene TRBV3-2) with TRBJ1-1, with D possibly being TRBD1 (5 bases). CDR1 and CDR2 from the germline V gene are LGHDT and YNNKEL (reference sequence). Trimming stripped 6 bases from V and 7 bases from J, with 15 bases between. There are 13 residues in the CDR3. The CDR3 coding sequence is TGTGCCAGCAGGGGCCTCTTCCAGGGTGAAGCTTTCTTT. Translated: CASRGLFQGEAFF.

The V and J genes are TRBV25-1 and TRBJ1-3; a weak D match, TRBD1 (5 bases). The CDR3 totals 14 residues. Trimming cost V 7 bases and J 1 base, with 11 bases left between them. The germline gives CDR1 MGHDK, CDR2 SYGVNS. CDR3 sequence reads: CASKFGGSGNTIYF. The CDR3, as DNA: TGTGCCAGCAAATTCGGGGGATCTGGAAACACCATATATTTT.

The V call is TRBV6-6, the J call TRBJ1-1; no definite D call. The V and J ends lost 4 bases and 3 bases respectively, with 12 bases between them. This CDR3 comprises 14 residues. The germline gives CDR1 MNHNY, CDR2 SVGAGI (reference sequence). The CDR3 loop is CASSSYFRDTEAFF. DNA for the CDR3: TGTGCCAGCAGTTCTTACTTCCGGGACACTGAAGCTTTCTTT.

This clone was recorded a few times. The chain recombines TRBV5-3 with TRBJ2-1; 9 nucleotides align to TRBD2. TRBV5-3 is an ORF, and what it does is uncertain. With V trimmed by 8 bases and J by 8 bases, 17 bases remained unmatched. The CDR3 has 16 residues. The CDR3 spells CARGGRLADLLDEQFF. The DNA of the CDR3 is TGTGCCAGGGGGGGGCGACTAGCGGACCTCCTTGATGAGCAGTTCTTC.

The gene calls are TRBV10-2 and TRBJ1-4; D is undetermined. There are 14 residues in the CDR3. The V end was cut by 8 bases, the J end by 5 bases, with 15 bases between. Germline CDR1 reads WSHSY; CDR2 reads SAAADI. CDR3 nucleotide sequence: TGCGCCAGCGTAGGCAAGCGGACGAATGAAAAACTGTTTTTT. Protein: CASVGKRTNEKLFF.

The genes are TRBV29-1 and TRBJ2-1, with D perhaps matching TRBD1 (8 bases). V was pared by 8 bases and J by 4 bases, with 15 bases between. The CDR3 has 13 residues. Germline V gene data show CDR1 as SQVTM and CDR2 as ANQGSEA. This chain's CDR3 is CSTDREGYNEQFF. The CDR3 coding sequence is TGCAGCACGGACAGGGAGGGTTACAATGAGCAGTTCTTC.

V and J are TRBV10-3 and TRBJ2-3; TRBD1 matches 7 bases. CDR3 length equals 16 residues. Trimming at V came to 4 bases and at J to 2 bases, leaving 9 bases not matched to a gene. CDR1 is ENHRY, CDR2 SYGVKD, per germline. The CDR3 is CAISGRQGTNTDTQYF. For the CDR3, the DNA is TGTGCCATCAGTGGCCGACAGGGAACGAACACAGATACGCAGTATTTT.

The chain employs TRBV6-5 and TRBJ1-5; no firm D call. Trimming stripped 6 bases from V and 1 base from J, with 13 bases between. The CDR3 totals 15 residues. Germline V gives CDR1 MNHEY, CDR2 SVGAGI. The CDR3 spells CASSSSLQSNQPQHF. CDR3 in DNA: TGTGCCAGCAGCTCATCGTTACAGAGCAATCAGCCCCAGCATTTT.

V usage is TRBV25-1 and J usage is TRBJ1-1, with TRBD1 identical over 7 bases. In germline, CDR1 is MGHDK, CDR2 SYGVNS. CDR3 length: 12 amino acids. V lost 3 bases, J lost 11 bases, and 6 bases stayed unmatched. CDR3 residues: CASSESTGQAFF. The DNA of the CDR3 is TGTGCCAGCAGTGAGTCGACGGGACAGGCTTTCTTT.

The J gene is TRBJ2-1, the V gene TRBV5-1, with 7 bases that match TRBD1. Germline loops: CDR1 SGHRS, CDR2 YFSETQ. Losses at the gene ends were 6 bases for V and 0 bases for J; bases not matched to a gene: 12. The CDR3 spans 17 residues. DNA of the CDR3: TGCGCCAGCACTCTTGGGACAGTACCCATCTCCTACAATGAGCAGTTCTTC. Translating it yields CASTLGTVPISYNEQFF.

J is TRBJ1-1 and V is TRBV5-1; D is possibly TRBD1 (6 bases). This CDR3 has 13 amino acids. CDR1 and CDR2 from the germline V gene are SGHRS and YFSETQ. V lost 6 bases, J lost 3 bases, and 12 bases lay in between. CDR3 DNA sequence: TGCGCCAGCAATTCAGCAGGGGACACTGAAGCTTTCTTT. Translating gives CASNSAGDTEAFF.

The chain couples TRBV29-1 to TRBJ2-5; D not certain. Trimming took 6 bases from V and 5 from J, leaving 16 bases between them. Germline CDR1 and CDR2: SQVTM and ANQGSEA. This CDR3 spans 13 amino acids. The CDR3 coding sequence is TGCAGCGTAGTCCCCAATCCTGAGGAGACCCAGTACTTC. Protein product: CSVVPNPEETQYF. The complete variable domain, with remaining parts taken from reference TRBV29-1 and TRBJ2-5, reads SAVISQKPSRDICQRGTSLTIQCQVDSQVTMMFWYRQQPGQSLTLIATANQGSEATYESGFVIDKFPISRPNLTFSTLTVSNMSPEDSSIYLCSVVPNPEETQYFGPGTRLLVL.

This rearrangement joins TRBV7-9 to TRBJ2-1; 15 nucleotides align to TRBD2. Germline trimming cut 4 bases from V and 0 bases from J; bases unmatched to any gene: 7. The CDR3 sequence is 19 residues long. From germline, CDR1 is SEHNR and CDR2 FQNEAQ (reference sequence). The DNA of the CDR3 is TGTGCCAGCAGCTCTTATGGACTAGCGGGAGGGAGCTCCTACAATGAGCAGTTCTTC. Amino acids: CASSSYGLAGGSSYNEQFF.

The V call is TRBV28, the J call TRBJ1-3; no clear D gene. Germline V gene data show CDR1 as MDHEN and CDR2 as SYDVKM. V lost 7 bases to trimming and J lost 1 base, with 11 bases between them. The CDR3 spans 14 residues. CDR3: CASISTGSGNTIYF. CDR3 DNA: TGTGCCAGCATCTCTACGGGGTCTGGAAACACCATATATTTT.

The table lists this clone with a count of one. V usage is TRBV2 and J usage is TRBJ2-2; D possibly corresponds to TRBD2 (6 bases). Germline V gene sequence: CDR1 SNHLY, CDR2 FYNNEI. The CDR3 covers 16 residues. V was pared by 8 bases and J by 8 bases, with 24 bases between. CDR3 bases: TGTGCCAGCCCAGTCTCGGGAGAAGAAGCCTCTGGGGAGCTGTTTTTT. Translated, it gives CASPVSGEEASGELFF. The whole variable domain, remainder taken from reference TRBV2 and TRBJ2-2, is EPEVTQTPSHQVTQMGQEVILRCVPISNHLYFYWYRQILGQKVEFLVSFYNNEISEKSEIFDDQFSVERPDGSNFTLKIRSTKLEDSAMYFCASPVSGEEASGELFFGEGSRLTVL.

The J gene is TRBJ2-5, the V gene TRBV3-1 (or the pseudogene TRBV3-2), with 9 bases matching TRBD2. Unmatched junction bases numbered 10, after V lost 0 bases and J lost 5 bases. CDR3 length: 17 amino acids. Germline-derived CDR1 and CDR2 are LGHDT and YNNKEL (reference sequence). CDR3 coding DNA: TGTGCCAGCAGCCAAGAGGGGAGCGGGAGGTCAGGGGAGACCCAGTACTTC. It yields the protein CASSQEGSGRSGETQYF.